Given below is one T cell receptor beta chain in context. The target of this receptor is not known. No base qualities exist here, and no much larger clone lies one base off it. Donors were approximately 42 systemically healthy Caucasian individuals from Russia aged 6 to 90 years. Ten milliliters of peripheral blood were drawn from each donor into EDTA-treated Vacutainer tubes. Ficoll-Paque density-gradient centrifugation was used to isolate PBMCs, with at least 7 million per sample. Trizol reagent was used to extract total RNA from the PBMCs, yielding at least 5.5 micrograms per sample. Naive CD45RAhigh/CD27high T cell percentages were measured by flow cytometry on a PBMC aliquot from every donor. The junction shows trimming of 2 bases on V and 7 bases on J, plus 14 bases between the germline ends. The CDR3 has 15 amino acids, counting the end cysteine and phenylalanine. The kept DNA is CDR3 alone, 45 bases in frame from the first base.

This sample was taken from a study of blood T cells in healthy people across ages (dated by TCRdb to 2013 to 2016). Background for the entire study: In model experiments, template switching captured roughly one uniquely barcoded TCR beta cDNA molecule for every two T cells. To avoid experimental bias, donors of different ages were spread randomly across the sequencing lanes. Using the same blood draw, the study looked at two additional independent replicas of 1 million unique cDNA reads for two donors, one aged 18 to 29 and the other aged 80 or older. Age-related changes in TCR beta repertoire diversity were measured in the study by deep sequencing normalized with unique cDNA molecular identifiers. The donors were divided into four age groups: young (average 16 years), middle-aged (about 40), aged (under 70) and long-lived (roughly 88). Broad study findings and their caveats: Estimates of total diversity based on one million sequenced T cells were regarded as lower bounds and as underestimates. A strong correlation was found between observed TCR beta diversity and the percentage of naive T cells measured by flow cytometry. Observed TCR beta diversity per million T cells fell roughly linearly with age, and a significant reduction was already apparent by age about 36. Donor CMV infection status was unknown, potentially confounding age-related changes in expanded clonotypes. The long-lived group showed more naive CD4+ T cells, fewer expanded clones and increased TCR diversity than the aged group, suggesting age selection. Since profiling was done on bulk unsorted PBMCs, naive and antigen-experienced compartments could not be conclusively compared.

Library preparation used 5' RACE. Data came from an Illumina HiSeq 2500. A second roughly 6 to 11 cycle PCR used a sample-barcoded 5' primer and a J-beta primer mix. A unique molecular identifier was introduced onto each TCR beta cDNA molecule by a template-switch 5' adaptor carrying 12 random nucleotides. At least 2.5 million CDR3-containing paired-end reads were obtained from each sample. First-strand cDNA was synthesized from all RNA with the Mint cDNA synthesis kit, primed by a TRBC-specific oligonucleotide. After uracil-DNA glycosylase treatment, a first 18-cycle PCR used universal primers M1SS and BC2_uni_R on all cDNA. For the original study's pipeline: For normalization, 1 million high-quality reads were randomly selected from each sample, with every read carrying a distinct molecular identifier. Instead of being binned into consensus sequences, reads with shared molecular identifiers were discarded. MiTCR, set to a Q25 quality threshold and the strictest error-elimination algorithm, was used for CDR3 identification, clonotype clustering and error correction. A nonparametric unseen species model with Euler transformation was used to estimate lower-bound total TCR beta diversity. TCRdb reprocessed the public reads (quality trimming at Q25 with fastp, clone calling with MiXCR) and kept in-frame beta chains. Under each unique CDR3 protein, matching rows form one entry showing the most common genes and DNA. The V and J calls and clone size come from TCRdb's table, not from the authors' own analysis. A total of around 780,000 distinct CDR3 sequences appear in this sample, roughly 50% of them only once. The top ten constitute under 30% of the sample.

The specimen sequenced was blood. The sequence was collected from a man aged 35-49 years in good health. The sequence joins TRBV12-3 or TRBV12-4 to TRBJ1-4; TRBD1 could be the D gene, as 5 bases match. The CDR3 in this case is CASSLKAGLSEKLFF. The nucleotide sequence reads as follows: TGTGCCAGCAGTTTAAAGGCAGGGCTGAGTGAAAAACTGTTTTTT.